The 21 T cell receptor beta chains given below trace back to one sample, sequenced in a study of blood T cell repertoires in COVID-19. The method was immunoSEQ multiplex PCR; TCRdb's version includes in-frame clones alone and lacks a portion of them. Of under 150,000 clones listed, approximately 84% were seen once; the top ten hold around 8%. The sequenced sample consisted of peripheral blood. These receptors originate from a woman in her forties with acute or convalescent COVID-19.

This clone occurred a few times. This chain connects TRBV16 to TRBJ2-7, with 8 bases that match TRBD1. Germline assignment: CDR1 KGHSY and CDR2 FQNENV. The V segment lost 0 bases and the J segment 6 bases; nucleotides outside the gene matches: 7. CDR3 length equals 15 residues. The CDR3 loop reads CASSQSKTGEIEQYF. In DNA, the CDR3 is TGTGCCAGCAGCCAATCCAAGACAGGGGAGATCGAGCAGTACTTC.

This clone showed up just a few times. The chain links TRBV12-3 or TRBV12-4 to TRBJ1-2; 8 bases match TRBD1. The J segment lost 2 bases and the V segment lost 6 bases, leaving 2 bases of the junction unmatched. This CDR3 region has 13 residues. The CDR3 is CASSWDRNYGYTF. As DNA, the CDR3 is TGTGCCAGCAGCTGGGACAGGAACTATGGCTACACCTTC.

The V gene is TRBV19, the J gene TRBJ1-2; D ambiguous. V was cut by 4 bases and J by 4 bases, with 10 bases left in between. This CDR3 has 13 residues. Germline assignment: CDR1 LNHDA and CDR2 SQIVND (reference sequence). DNA of the CDR3: TGTGCCAGTAGTAGGGCACCTCGCTATGGCTACACCTTC. Protein sequence: CASSRAPRYGYTF. Full variable domain (outside the CDR3, taken from reference TRBV19 and TRBJ1-2): DGGITQSPKYLFRKEGQNVTLSCEQNLNHDAMYWYRQDPGQGLRLIYYSQIVNDFQKGDIAEGYSVSREKKESFPLTVTSAQKNPTAFYLCASSRAPRYGYTFGSGTRLTVV.

This clone came up many times. The V gene is TRBV12-3 or TRBV12-4, the J gene TRBJ1-1; 7 nucleotides match TRBD1. This CDR3 has 13 amino acids. Trimming at V came to 4 bases and at J to 4 bases, leaving 3 bases not matched to a gene. DNA for the CDR3: TGTGCCAGCAGTTATTACAGGGGCACTGAAGCTTTCTTT. Translating it yields CASSYYRGTEAFF.

This sequence joins TRBV19 and TRBJ1-4; D is possibly TRBD1 (5 bases). CDR3 size: 13 residues. Germline V gene data show CDR1 as LNHDA and CDR2 as SQIVND (reference sequence). The V gene lost 5 bases and the J gene lost 5 bases, with 9 bases spanning the gap. The CDR3 protein is CASSRRVNEKLFF. The CDR3 DNA reads as TGTGCCAGTAGTCGCAGGGTAAATGAAAAACTGTTTTTT.

V gene TRBV5-8 combines with J gene TRBJ1-1; D not certain. CDR1 and CDR2 (germline): SGHTS, YDEGEE. The CDR3 consists of 12 residues. The CDR3 reads CVSGSTNTEAFF. The CDR3 region has the DNA TGTGTCTCCGGGTCCACGAACACTGAAGCTTTCTTT.

The rearrangement joins TRBV5-5 to TRBJ1-6; no reliable D call. The V gene lost 4 bases and the J gene lost 9 bases, with 14 bases spanning the gap. The germline gives CDR1 SGHKS, CDR2 YYEKEE (reference sequence). This CDR3 comprises 14 residues. The CDR3 region is CASSLPESSSPLHF. CDR3 bases: TGTGCCAGCAGCCTGCCCGAGAGTAGTTCACCCCTCCACTTT. The whole variable domain, filled in from reference TRBV5-5 and TRBJ1-6, reads DAGVTQSPTHLIKTRGQQVTLRCSPISGHKSVSWYQQVLGQGPQFIFQYYEKEERGRGNFPDRFSARQFPNYSSELNVNALLLGDSALYLCASSLPESSSPLHFGNGTRLTVT.

This sequence joins TRBV5-8 and TRBJ2-1; D remains unclear. V lost 7 bases, J lost 6 bases, and 8 bases lay in between. This CDR3 comprises 11 residues. Germline CDR1 SGHTS, CDR2 YDEGEE. The CDR3: CASAEFNEQFF. The CDR3 DNA follows: TGTGCCAGCGCGGAATTCAATGAGCAGTTCTTC.

This clone was detected ten times or more. The chain combines TRBV2 with TRBJ2-3; D remains unclear. Germline values: CDR1 SNHLY, CDR2 FYNNEI. The CDR3 contains 12 residues. Trimming removed 6 bases from V and 5 bases from J, with 9 bases in between. The CDR3 region has the DNA TGTGCCAGCAGCGAGATGATAGATACGCAGTATTTT. Its protein is CASSEMIDTQYF.

This clone was seen only once. The chain links TRBV5-1 to TRBJ1-2; 8 positions match TRBD1. The germline V gene has CDR1 SGHRS and CDR2 YFSETQ. The CDR3 loop spans 17 amino acids. V gave up 7 bases and J gave up 5 bases; unmatched junction bases: 19. CDR3: CASHEGGQGRSTYGYTF. The CDR3 coding sequence is TGCGCCAGCCATGAGGGTGGACAGGGTCGATCCACTTATGGCTACACCTTC. The full variable domain, in which reference TRBV5-1 and TRBJ1-2 provide the parts outside the CDR3, is KAGVTQTPRYLIKTRGQQVTLSCSPISGHRSVSWYQQTPGQGLQFLFEYFSETQRNKGNFPGRFSGRQFSNSRSEMNVSTLELGDSALYLCASHEGGQGRSTYGYTFGSGTRLTVV.

The chain combines TRBV9 with TRBJ1-2; 7 nucleotides match TRBD1. With 0 bases clipped from V and 6 bases from J, the junction kept 8 bases outside the gene matches. The CDR3 has 15 residues. CDR1 is SGDLS, CDR2 YYNGEE, per germline. The CDR3 nucleotides read TGTGCCAGCAGCGTAGAGGGCAGGGGGTCTCATGGCTACACCTTC. Translation: CASSVEGRGSHGYTF.

The chain joins TRBV7-2 to TRBJ2-7, with 7 bases fitting TRBD2. The CDR3 has 14 amino acids. With V trimmed by 1 base and J by 3 bases, 3 bases remained unmatched. CDR1 and CDR2 (germline): SGHTA, FQGNSA. The CDR3 region is CASSLGASGYEQYF. CDR3 in DNA: TGTGCCAGCAGCTTAGGGGCTAGCGGCTACGAGCAGTACTTC.

The rearrangement uses TRBV9 and TRBJ1-2, with D unresolved. There are 14 residues in the CDR3. With 0 bases removed from V and 4 bases from J, the gap between germline ends came to 10 bases. CDR1 is SGDLS and CDR2 is YYNGEE in the germline V gene. The CDR3 nucleotides read TGTGCCAGCAGCGTAGATATGGAGACCTATGGCTACACCTTC. Its protein product is CASSVDMETYGYTF.

V and J are TRBV28 and TRBJ1-2; TRBD1 aligns across 8 bases. Losses at the gene ends were 5 bases for V and 5 bases for J; bases not matched to a gene: 10. The CDR3 consists of 15 residues. Germline assignment: CDR1 MDHEN and CDR2 SYDVKM. In DNA, the CDR3 is TGTGCCAGCAGTCAAGGACAGGGTTACCCTTATGGCTACACCTTC. Protein: CASSQGQGYPYGYTF.

V usage is TRBV3-1 (or the pseudogene TRBV3-2) and J usage is TRBJ2-3, with D possibly matching TRBD1 (6 bases). The V gene lost 3 bases and the J gene lost 2 bases, with 6 bases spanning the gap. CDR1 LGHDT and CDR2 YNNKEL come from the germline V gene (reference sequence). This CDR3 region has 13 residues. The CDR3 here is CASSQGATDTQYF. The CDR3 bases are TGTGCCAGCAGCCAGGGGGCCACAGATACGCAGTATTTT.

This sequence joins TRBV28 and TRBJ1-4, with 7 bases fitting TRBD1. V shed 5 bases and J 3 bases; nucleotides not matched to a gene: 3. The germline CDR1 and CDR2 sequences are MDHEN and SYDVKM. CDR3 length: 14 residues. The CDR3 loop reads CASSQTGPNEKLFF. Written as DNA, the CDR3 is TGTGCCAGCAGTCAGACAGGGCCTAATGAAAAACTGTTTTTT.

The chain uses TRBV6-5 and TRBJ1-6, with D maybe TRBD1 (6 bases). The CDR3 runs 12 residues. Germline lookup yields CDR1 MNHEY and CDR2 SVGAGI. Trimming left V 6 bases short and J 9 bases short, with 9 bases between. CDR3 DNA: TGTGCCAGCAGCCCCAGGGGTTCACCCCTCCACTTT. This codes for CASSPRGSPLHF.

V and J are TRBV15 and TRBJ2-7; 7 bases align to TRBD2. This CDR3 is 12 amino acids long. Germline CDR1 LNHNV, CDR2 YYDKDF (reference sequence). Trimming removed 1 base from V and 11 bases from J; junction bases left unmatched: 5. CDR3: CATSRGGGLKYF. The CDR3 region has the DNA TGTGCCACCAGCAGAGGCGGGGGACTCAAGTACTTC.

The rearrangement joins TRBV6-5 to TRBJ2-3; a possible D gene is TRBD2 (5 bases). CDR3 length: 14 amino acids. Germline values: CDR1 MNHEY, CDR2 SVGAGI. V lost 5 bases and J lost 2, with 11 bases in between. For the CDR3, the DNA is TGTGCCAGCAGTCCTAGAGGGATCACAGATACGCAGTATTTT. This sequence encodes CASSPRGITDTQYF.

The sample holds one count of this clone. The chain has TRBV5-1 and TRBJ2-5; 8 bases line up with TRBD1. CDR3 length: 15 residues. Germline CDR1 reads SGHRS; CDR2 reads YFSETQ. J was trimmed by 0 bases and V by 8 bases; bases with no gene match: 9. The CDR3 DNA is TGCGCCAGTGGAACAGGGGGGACGTACCAAGAGACCCAGTACTTC. It encodes CASGTGGTYQETQYF.

The genes are TRBV5-5 and TRBJ2-7; a weak D match, TRBD2 (6 bases). The CDR3 length is 17 residues. CDR1 and CDR2 from the germline V gene are SGHKS and YYEKEE (reference sequence). The V and J ends lost 5 bases and 3 bases respectively, with 24 bases between them. The CDR3 nucleotides read TGTGCCAGCAGTTCTCCCCTAATCGGTCGAGCGGGCTACGAGCAGTACTTC. This translates into CASSSPLIGRAGYEQYF.